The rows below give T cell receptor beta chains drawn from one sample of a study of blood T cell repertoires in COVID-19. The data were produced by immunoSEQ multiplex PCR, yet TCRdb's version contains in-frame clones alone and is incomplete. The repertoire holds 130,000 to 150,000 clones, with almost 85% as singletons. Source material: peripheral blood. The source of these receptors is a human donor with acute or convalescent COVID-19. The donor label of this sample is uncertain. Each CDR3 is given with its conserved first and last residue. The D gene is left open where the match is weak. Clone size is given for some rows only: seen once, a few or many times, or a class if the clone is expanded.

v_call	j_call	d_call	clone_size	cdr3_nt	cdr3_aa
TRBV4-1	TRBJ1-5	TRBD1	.	TGCGCCAGCAGCCAAGGACAGGGGTTTAGTCAGCCCCAGCATTTT	CASSQGQGFSQPQHF
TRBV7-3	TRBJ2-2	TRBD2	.	TGTGCCAGCAGCTTAAAGGGCTCGGCTAGCGGGGGCGCCGGGGAGCTGTTTTTT	CASSLKGSASGGAGELFF
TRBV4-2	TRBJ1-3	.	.	TGTGCCAGCAGCCAAGATTGGGGAGGCTCTGGAAACACCATATATTTT	CASSQDWGGSGNTIYF
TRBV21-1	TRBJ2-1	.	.	TGTGCCAGCAGCAAATGGGTTATTTGTGGGGACAGGGGGTCCTTTGAGCAGTTCTTC	CASSKWVICGDRGSFEQFF
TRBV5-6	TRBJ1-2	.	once	TGTGCCAGCAGCAACCGGGGGACCGCGGGGGCTAACTATGGCTACACCTTC	CASSNRGTAGANYGYTF
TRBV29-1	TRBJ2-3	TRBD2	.	TGCAGCGTTGGACTAGCGGGGGGGACAGATACGCAGTATTTT	CSVGLAGGTDTQYF
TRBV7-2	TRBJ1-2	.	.	TGTGCCAGCAGCTTAGAAAGGGGACTGGGTGGCTACACCTTC	CASSLERGLGGYTF
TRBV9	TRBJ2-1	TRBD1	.	TGTGCCAGCAGCACCAACGACAGGGGGCTTTACAATGAGCAGTTCTTC	CASSTNDRGLYNEQFF
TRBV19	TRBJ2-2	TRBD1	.	TGTGCCAGTAGAACCCGGGGGACAGGGACCACCGGGGAGCTGTTTTTT	CASRTRGTGTTGELFF
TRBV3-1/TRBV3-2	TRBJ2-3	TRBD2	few	TGTGCCAGCAGCCCTAGAGCGCAGCGGGGGAGGATAGCAGATACGCAGTATTTT	CASSPRAQRGRIADTQYF
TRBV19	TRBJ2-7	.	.	TGTGCCAGTAGTACCGCCCGGTTACCCTACGAGCAGTACTTC	CASSTARLPYEQYF
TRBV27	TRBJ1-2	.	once	TGTGCCAGCAGCCTCACTTCGGGGATCCTCGGCGGTGGCTACACCTTC	CASSLTSGILGGGYTF
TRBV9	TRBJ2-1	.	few	TGTGCCAGCAGCGTAGGATCGGCGGGGGCGTATAGTGAGCAGTTCTTC	CASSVGSAGAYSEQFF
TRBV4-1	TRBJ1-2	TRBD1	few	TGCGCCAGCAGCCAAACAGGGACGGGACAGGAAAAGAATGGCTACACCTTC	CASSQTGTGQEKNGYTF
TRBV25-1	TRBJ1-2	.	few	TGTGCCAGCAGTGACGGGTATGGCTACACCTTC	CASSDGYGYTF
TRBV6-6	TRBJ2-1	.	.	TGTGCCAGCAGTCACCTTCAGGGAATCGTGGACAATGAGCAGTTCTTC	CASSHLQGIVDNEQFF
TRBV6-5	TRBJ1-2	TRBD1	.	TGTGCCAGCAGTCACTGGGACAGGGGGAATGGCTACACCTTC	CASSHWDRGNGYTF
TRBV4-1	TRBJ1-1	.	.	TGCGCCAGCAGCCATCGCGGGACTGAAGCTTTCTTT	CASSHRGTEAFF
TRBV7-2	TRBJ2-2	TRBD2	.	TGTGCCAGCAGCTGGGGACTAGCGGGGTCAAGGGCCGGGGAGCTGTTTTTT	CASSWGLAGSRAGELFF
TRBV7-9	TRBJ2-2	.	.	TGTGCCAGCAGCGGCCGAAGCACCGGGGAGCTGTTTTTT	CASSGRSTGELFF
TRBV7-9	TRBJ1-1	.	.	TGTGCCAGCAGCTTACCGGGTCGCACTGAAGCTTTCTTT	CASSLPGRTEAFF
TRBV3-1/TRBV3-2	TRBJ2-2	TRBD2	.	TGTGCCACTTCCCCAGCGGGGGTCGGCACCGGGGAGCTGTTTTTT	CATSPAGVGTGELFF
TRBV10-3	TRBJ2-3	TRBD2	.	TGTGCCATCAGTGAGCCAGGACCCGGGACTAGCGATACTGGCAGCACAGATACGCAGTATTTT	CAISEPGPGTSDTGSTDTQYF
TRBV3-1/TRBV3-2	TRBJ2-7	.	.	TGTGCCAGCAGACTGACTACCAACTCCTACGAGCAGTACTTC	CASRLTTNSYEQYF
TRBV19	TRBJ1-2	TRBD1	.	TGTGCCAGTAGTATAGGGGGACAGGGGCATGATGGCTACACCTTC	CASSIGGQGHDGYTF
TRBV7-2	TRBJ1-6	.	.	TGTGCCAGCAGCCTCGGGCTTCAGGCGGGCAATTCACCCCTCCACTTT	CASSLGLQAGNSPLHF
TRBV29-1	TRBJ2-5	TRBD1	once	TGCAGCGTGGGACAGGGGGCGGGGGAGACCCAGTACTTC	CSVGQGAGETQYF
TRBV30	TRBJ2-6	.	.	TGTGCCTTGACACCGTCTGGGGCCAACGTCCTGACTTTC	CALTPSGANVLTF
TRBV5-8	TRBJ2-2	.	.	TGTGCCAGCAGCCGAGGGAGGTCCACCGGGGAGCTGTTTTTT	CASSRGRSTGELFF
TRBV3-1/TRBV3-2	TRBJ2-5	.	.	TGTGCCAGCAGCTATACTAGCCACCAAGAGACCCAGTACTTC	CASSYTSHQETQYF
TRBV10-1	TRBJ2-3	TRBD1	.	TGCGCCAGCTCGGACAGGGCTAGCACAGATACGCAGTATTTT	CASSDRASTDTQYF
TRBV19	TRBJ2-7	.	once	TGTGCCAGTAGTATATCCAGAGGCGAGCAGTACTTC	CASSISRGEQYF
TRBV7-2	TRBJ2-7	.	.	TGTGCCAGCAGCTTAACAGGGCGCGAGCAGTACTTC	CASSLTGREQYF
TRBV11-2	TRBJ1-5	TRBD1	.	TGTGCCAGCAGCTTAGGGACAGGGCTTAGCAATCAGCCCCAGCATTTT	CASSLGTGLSNQPQHF
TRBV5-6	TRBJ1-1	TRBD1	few	TGTGCCAGCAGCTTGGCGGGGGACAGGTTCGGTTCTGTGAACACTGAAGCTTTCTTT	CASSLAGDRFGSVNTEAFF